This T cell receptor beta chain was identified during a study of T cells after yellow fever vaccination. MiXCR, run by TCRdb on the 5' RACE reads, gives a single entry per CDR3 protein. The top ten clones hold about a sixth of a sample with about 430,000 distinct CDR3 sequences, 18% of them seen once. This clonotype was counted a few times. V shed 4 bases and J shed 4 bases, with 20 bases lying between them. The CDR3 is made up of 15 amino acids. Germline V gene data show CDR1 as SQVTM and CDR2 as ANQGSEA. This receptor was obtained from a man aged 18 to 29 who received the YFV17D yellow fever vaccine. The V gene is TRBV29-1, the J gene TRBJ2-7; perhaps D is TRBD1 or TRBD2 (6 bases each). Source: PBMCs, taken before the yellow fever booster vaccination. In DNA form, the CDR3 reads TGCAGCGTTGTAACTACGGAAGGGGGGCGGTACGAGCAGTACTTC. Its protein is CSVVTTEGGRYEQYF.